This T cell receptor beta chain appears in the sequencing data of a study of early T cells in non-severe SARS-CoV-2 infection. Across the whole study: The input, bulk RNA from unsorted whole blood, was sequenced, and chains were unpaired. Study-wide findings and caveats: Matching results from VDJdb favored anti-spike CD8 responses, leaving private and CD4 specificities undetected.

The library protocol tagged individual cDNA molecules with unique molecular identifiers. TCRdb redid the calling of the 5' RACE reads with MiXCR, one entry per CDR3 protein. The table shows about 98,000 distinct CDR3 sequences, with 14% occurring only once. This clonotype turned up a few times. Its antigen is undetermined. The CDR3 covers 11 residues. Trimming left V 5 bases short and J 7 bases short, with 9 bases between. Germline lookup yields CDR1 GTSNPN and CDR2 SVGIG (reference sequence). The material sequenced was whole blood. The J gene is TRBJ2-1, the V gene TRBV30; D unresolved. The clonotype comes from an adult who was a healthcare worker with PCR-confirmed SARS-CoV-2 infection or an uninfected control (not recorded which). CDR3 residues: CAWGPENEQFF. For the CDR3, the DNA is TGTGCCTGGGGTCCAGAGAATGAGCAGTTCTTC.